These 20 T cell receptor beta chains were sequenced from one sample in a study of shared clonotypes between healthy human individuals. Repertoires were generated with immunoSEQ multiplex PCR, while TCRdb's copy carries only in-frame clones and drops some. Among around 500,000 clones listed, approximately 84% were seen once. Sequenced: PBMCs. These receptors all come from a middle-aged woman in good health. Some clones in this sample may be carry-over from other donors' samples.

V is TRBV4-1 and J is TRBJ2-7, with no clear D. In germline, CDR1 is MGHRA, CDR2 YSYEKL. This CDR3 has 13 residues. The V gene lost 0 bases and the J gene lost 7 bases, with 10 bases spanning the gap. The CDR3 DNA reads TGCGCCAGCAGCCAAGAAGGGTTTGGAGAGCAGTACTTC. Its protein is CASSQEGFGEQYF.

This CDR3 is CASRRLSGELFF. Here the CDR3 DNA reads TGTGCCAGCAGACGCCTCTCCGGGGAGCTGTTTTTT. The rearrangement joins TRBV27 to TRBJ2-2, with unresolved D. V shed 6 bases and J shed 6 bases, with 8 bases lying between them. The length of the CDR3 is 12 residues. Germline lookup yields CDR1 MNHEY and CDR2 SMNVEV (reference sequence).

In nucleotides, the CDR3 is TGTGCCAGCAGTGAAAGGGGACGGCAGGATTTCTTT. This gives the protein CASSERGRQDFF. V is TRBV6-1 and J is TRBJ1-1, with a tentative D call TRBD1 (5 bases). Trimming stripped 2 bases from V and 13 bases from J, with 14 bases between. This CDR3 spans 12 amino acids. CDR1 MNHNS and CDR2 SASEGT come from the germline V gene.

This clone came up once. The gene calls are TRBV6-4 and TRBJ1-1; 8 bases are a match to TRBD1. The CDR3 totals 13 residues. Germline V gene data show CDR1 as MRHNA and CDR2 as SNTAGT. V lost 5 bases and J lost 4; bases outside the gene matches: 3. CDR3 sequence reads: CASSRTGGTEAFF. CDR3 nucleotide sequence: TGTGCCAGCAGTAGAACAGGGGGCACTGAAGCTTTCTTT.

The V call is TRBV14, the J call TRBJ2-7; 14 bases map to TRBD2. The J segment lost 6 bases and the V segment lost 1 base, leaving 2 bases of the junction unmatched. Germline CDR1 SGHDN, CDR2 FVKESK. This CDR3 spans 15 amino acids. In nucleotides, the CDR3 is TGTGCCAGCAGCCAAGGGACTAGCGGGAGGTCCGAGCAGTACTTC. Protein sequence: CASSQGTSGRSEQYF. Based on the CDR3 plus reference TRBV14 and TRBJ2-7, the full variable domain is EAGVTQFPSHSVIEKGQTVTLRCDPISGHDNLYWYRRVMGKEIKFLLHFVKESKQDESGMPNNRFLAERTGGTYSTLKVQPAELEDSGVYFCASSQGTSGRSEQYFGPGTRLTVT.

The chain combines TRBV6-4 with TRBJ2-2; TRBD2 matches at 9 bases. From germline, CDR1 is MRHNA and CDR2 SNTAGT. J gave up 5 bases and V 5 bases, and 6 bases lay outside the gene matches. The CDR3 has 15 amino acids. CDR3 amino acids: CASSTIAGETGELFF. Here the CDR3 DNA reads TGTGCCAGCAGTACCATAGCGGGAGAGACCGGGGAGCTGTTTTTT.

CDR3 residues: CASSDPSRGRYF. CDR3 in DNA: TGTGCCAGTAGTGACCCCAGCCGGGGACGGTACTTC. This chain connects TRBV19 to TRBJ2-5; tentatively, D is TRBD1 or TRBD2 (5 bases each). Per germline, CDR1 LNHDA and CDR2 SQIVND (reference sequence). This CDR3 is built from 12 residues. V dropped 5 bases and J dropped 13 bases, with 17 bases sitting between them.

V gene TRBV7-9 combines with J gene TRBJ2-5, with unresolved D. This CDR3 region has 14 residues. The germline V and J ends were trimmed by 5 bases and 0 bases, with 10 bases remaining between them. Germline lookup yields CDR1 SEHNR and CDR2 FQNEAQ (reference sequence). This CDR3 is CASSPGRNQETQYF. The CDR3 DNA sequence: TGTGCCAGCAGCCCCGGACGTAACCAAGAGACCCAGTACTTC.

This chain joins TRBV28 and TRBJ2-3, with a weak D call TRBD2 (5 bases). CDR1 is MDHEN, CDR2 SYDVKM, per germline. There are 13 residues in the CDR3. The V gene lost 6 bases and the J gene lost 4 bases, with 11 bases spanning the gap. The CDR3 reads CASRSEVADTQYF. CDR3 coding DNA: TGTGCCAGCAGATCGGAGGTTGCAGATACGCAGTATTTT.

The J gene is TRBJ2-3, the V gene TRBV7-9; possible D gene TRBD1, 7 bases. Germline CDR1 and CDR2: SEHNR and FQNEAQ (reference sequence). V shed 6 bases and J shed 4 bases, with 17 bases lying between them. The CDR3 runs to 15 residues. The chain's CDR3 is CASSSRDSGSDTQYF. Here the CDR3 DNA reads TGTGCCAGCAGTTCCCGGGACAGCGGGTCAGATACGCAGTATTTT.

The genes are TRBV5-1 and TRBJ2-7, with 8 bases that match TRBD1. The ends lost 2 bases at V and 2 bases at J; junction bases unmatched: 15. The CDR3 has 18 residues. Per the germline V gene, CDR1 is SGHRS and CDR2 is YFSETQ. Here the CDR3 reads CASSFGAGGGLATYEQYF. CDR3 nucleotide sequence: TGCGCCAGCAGCTTCGGGGCAGGGGGCGGTCTAGCCACCTACGAGCAGTACTTC.

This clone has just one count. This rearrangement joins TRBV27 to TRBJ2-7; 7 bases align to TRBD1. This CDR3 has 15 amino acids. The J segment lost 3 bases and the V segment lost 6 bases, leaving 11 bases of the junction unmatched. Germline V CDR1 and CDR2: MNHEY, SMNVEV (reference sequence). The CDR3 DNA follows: TGTGCCAGCAGCGCACTTCGGGACAGTATCTACGAGCAGTACTTC. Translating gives CASSALRDSIYEQYF.

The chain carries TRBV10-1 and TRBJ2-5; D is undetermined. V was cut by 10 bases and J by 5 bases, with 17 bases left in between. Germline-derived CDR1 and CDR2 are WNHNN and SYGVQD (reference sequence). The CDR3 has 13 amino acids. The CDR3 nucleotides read TGCGCCACCTCGCCGACCCCGATGGAGACCCAGTACTTC. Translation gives CATSPTPMETQYF.

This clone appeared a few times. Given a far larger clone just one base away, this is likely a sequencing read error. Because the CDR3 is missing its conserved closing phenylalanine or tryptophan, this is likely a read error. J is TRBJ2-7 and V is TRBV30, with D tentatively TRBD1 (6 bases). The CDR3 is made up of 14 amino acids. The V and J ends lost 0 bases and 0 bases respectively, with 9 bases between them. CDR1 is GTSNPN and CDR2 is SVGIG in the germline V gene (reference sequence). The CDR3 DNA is TGTGCCTGGAGTGTACTCAGGGGCTCCTACGAGCAGTACTTA. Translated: CAWSVLRGSYEQYL.

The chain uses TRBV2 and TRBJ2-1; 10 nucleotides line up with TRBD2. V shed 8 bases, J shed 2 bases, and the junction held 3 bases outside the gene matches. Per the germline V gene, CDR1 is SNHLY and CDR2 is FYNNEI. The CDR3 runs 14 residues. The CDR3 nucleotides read TGTGCCAGCGAAGCGGGAGGGGCCTACAATGAGCAGTTCTTC. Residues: CASEAGGAYNEQFF.

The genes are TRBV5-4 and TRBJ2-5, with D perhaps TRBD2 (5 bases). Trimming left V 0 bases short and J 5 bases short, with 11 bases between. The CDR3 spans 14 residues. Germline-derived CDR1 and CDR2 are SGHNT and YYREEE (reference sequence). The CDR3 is CASSLDGGRETQYF. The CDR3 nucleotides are TGTGCCAGCAGCTTGGACGGAGGACGGGAGACCCAGTACTTC.

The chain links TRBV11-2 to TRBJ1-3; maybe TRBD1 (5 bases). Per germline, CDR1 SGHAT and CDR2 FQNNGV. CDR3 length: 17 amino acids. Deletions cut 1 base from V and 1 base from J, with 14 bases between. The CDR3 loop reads CASSLALRGPSGNTIYF. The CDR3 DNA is TGTGCCAGCAGCTTAGCATTGAGGGGCCCATCTGGAAACACCATATATTTT.

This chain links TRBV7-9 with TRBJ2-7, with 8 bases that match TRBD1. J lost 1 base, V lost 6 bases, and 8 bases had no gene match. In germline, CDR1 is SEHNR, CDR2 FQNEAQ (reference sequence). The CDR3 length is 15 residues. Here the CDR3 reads CASSYSGQGSYEQYF. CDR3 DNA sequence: TGTGCCAGCAGTTACTCCGGACAGGGTTCCTACGAGCAGTACTTC.

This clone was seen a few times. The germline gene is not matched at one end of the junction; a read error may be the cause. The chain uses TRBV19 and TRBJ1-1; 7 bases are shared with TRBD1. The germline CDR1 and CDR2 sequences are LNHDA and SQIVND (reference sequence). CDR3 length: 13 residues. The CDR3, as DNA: TGTGCCAGTTCGACGACAGGGAACGCTGAAGCTTTCTTT. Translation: CASSTTGNAEAFF.

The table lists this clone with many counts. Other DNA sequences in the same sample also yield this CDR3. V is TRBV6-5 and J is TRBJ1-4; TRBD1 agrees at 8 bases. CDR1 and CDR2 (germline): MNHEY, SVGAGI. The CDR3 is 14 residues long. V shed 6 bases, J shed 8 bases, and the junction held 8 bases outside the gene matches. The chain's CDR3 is CASSRGQGGEKLFF. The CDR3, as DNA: TGTGCCAGCAGCCGAGGACAGGGAGGGGAAAAACTGTTTTTT.